The 30 T cell receptor beta chains below all came from one sample that was sequenced in a study of blood T cell repertoires in COVID-19 (dated by TCRdb to the early 2020s). Libraries were made using the immunoSEQ multiplex PCR assay. TCRdb's version of the immuneACCESS table is confined to in-frame rearrangements and falls short of the full clone set. An unresolved V gene accounts for under half of the shortfall where checked; the remainder is of unknown origin. The sample table shows 150,000 to 200,000 clones, and more than 60% are seen once. The leading ten clones occupy about 3% of the sample. Sequences were obtained from peripheral blood. The receptors here all came from an older man with acute or convalescent COVID-19.

The rearrangement uses TRBV2 and TRBJ1-5, with a tentative D call TRBD1 (5 bases). CDR1 SNHLY and CDR2 FYNNEI come from the germline V gene. The V and J ends lost 4 bases and 0 bases respectively, with 10 bases between them. This CDR3 has 15 residues. CDR3 nucleotides: TGTGCCAGCAGTGCGCGACAGAATAGCAATCAGCCCCAGCATTTT. Amino acid sequence: CASSARQNSNQPQHF.

The V and J genes are TRBV10-1 and TRBJ1-4; D gene unclear. The CDR3 spans 13 residues. The V and J ends lost 7 bases and 4 bases respectively, with 10 bases between them. From germline, CDR1 is WNHNN and CDR2 SYGVQD (reference sequence). The CDR3 spells CASTGDVNEKLFF. CDR3 DNA: TGCGCCAGCACCGGGGATGTTAATGAAAAACTGTTTTTT.

The chain employs TRBV29-1 and TRBJ1-1, with TRBD1 identical over 9 bases. The germline CDR1 and CDR2 sequences are SQVTM and ANQGSEA. This CDR3 is 13 amino acids long. V shed 6 bases and J 5 bases; nucleotides not matched to a gene: 7. This CDR3 reads CSVRGQGGTEAFF. Here the CDR3 DNA reads TGCAGCGTAAGGGGACAGGGAGGTACTGAAGCTTTCTTT.

This chain joins TRBV27 and TRBJ2-7; the D gene is possibly TRBD1 (6 bases). Germline V gene data show CDR1 as MNHEY and CDR2 as SMNVEV (reference sequence). V was shortened by 6 bases and J by 6 bases, with 27 bases between the two germline ends. The CDR3 covers 17 residues. DNA of the CDR3: TGTGCCAGCAGAAGAATCATGGGGTGGGGTAGGGGGAGCGAGCAGTACTTC. Its translation: CASRRIMGWGRGSEQYF.

In regard to this clone: This sample also contains other DNA sequences that code for the same CDR3. The chain combines TRBV18 with TRBJ1-1; TRBD1 matches at 8 bases. This CDR3 region has 15 residues. Losses at the gene ends were 3 bases for V and 0 bases for J; bases not matched to a gene: 3. Germline V gives CDR1 KGHSH, CDR2 LQKENI. This chain's CDR3 is CASSPRTGLNTEAFF. The CDR3 bases are TGTGCCAGCTCACCTCGGACAGGGTTGAACACTGAAGCTTTCTTT.

The chain uses TRBV19 and TRBJ2-7; 8 bases are shared with TRBD2. In germline, CDR1 is LNHDA, CDR2 SQIVND (reference sequence). This CDR3 comprises 13 residues. The ends lost 1 base at V and 6 bases at J; junction bases unmatched: 2. The CDR3 coding sequence is TGTGCCAGTAGTATAGCGGGGGGGCCCGAGCAGTACTTC. Amino acids: CASSIAGGPEQYF.

The rearrangement joins TRBV3-1 (or the pseudogene TRBV3-2) to TRBJ1-6; 7 nucleotides match TRBD1. Germline loops: CDR1 LGHDT, CDR2 YNNKEL (reference sequence). The V segment lost 4 bases and the J segment 13 bases; nucleotides outside the gene matches: 13. The CDR3 has 15 amino acids. CDR3 residues: CASSRTDRSLFPLHF. In DNA form, the CDR3 reads TGTGCCAGCAGCCGGACGGACAGGAGTCTATTCCCCCTCCACTTT.

This clone turned up a few times. The chain is built from TRBV7-9 and TRBJ1-1; D not certain. With 6 bases removed from V and 0 bases from J, the gap between germline ends came to 8 bases. This CDR3 is built from 13 residues. Germline-derived CDR1 and CDR2 are SEHNR and FQNEAQ (reference sequence). Here the CDR3 reads CASRPIVNTEAFF. CDR3 coding DNA: TGTGCCAGCAGGCCGATAGTGAACACTGAAGCTTTCTTT.

The chain couples TRBV28 to TRBJ1-5; D unresolved. Trimming pared 7 bases from V and 0 bases from J, leaving 10 bases between. In germline, CDR1 is MDHEN, CDR2 SYDVKM. The CDR3 totals 14 residues. In nucleotides, the CDR3 is TGTGCCAGCACCCCCCCCGGTAGCAATCAGCCCCAGCATTTT. This codes for CASTPPGSNQPQHF.

This clone was counted a single time. This chain uses TRBV5-1 with TRBJ2-2, with 7 bases lining up with TRBD1. This CDR3 spans 15 amino acids. Germline CDR1 and CDR2: SGHRS and YFSETQ. Unmatched junction bases numbered 3, after V lost 0 bases and J lost 4 bases. Here the CDR3 reads CASSLGSGGTGELFF. The CDR3, as DNA: TGCGCCAGCAGCTTGGGTTCAGGGGGCACCGGGGAGCTGTTTTTT.

The J gene is TRBJ2-4, the V gene TRBV7-3; TRBD1 aligns across 7 bases. V shed 5 bases, J shed 1 base, and the junction held 2 bases outside the gene matches. Germline CDR1 and CDR2: SGHTA and FQGTGA. CDR3 length equals 14 residues. DNA of the CDR3: TGTGCCAGCAGCACAGGGGCGGCCAAAAACATTCAGTACTTC. Encoded protein: CASSTGAAKNIQYF.

A few counts support this clone. J is TRBJ2-3 and V is TRBV7-6, with 13 bases lining up with TRBD2. Germline V gives CDR1 SGHVS, CDR2 FNYEAQ. There are 19 residues in the CDR3. After removal of 0 bases from V and 4 bases from J, the junction contained 10 bases not matched to a gene. This chain's CDR3 is CASSLASTSGGRNADTQYF. CDR3 nucleotide sequence: TGTGCCAGCAGCTTAGCGTCGACTAGCGGGGGGCGAAATGCAGATACGCAGTATTTT.

V usage is TRBV11-2 and J usage is TRBJ2-2, with a possible D match to TRBD1 (7 bases). CDR3 length: 17 residues. Germline lookup yields CDR1 SGHAT and CDR2 FQNNGV. V was pared by 5 bases and J by 2 bases, with 18 bases between. The CDR3 is CASSPRGAGANTGELFF. The DNA of the CDR3 is TGTGCCAGCAGCCCCAGGGGGGCAGGGGCTAACACCGGGGAGCTGTTTTTT.

This clone was observed a single time. This CDR3 is CASSNEGAGRLYEQYF. The CDR3 DNA is TGTGCCAGTAGTAATGAGGGGGCGGGACGCCTCTACGAGCAGTACTTC. V gene TRBV19 combines with J gene TRBJ2-7, with D possibly TRBD1 on 7 matching bases. From germline, CDR1 is LNHDA and CDR2 SQIVND (reference sequence). The CDR3 is 16 amino acids. Trimming cost V 4 bases and J 3 bases, with 19 bases left between them. Looking up the rest from reference TRBV19 and TRBJ2-7 gives the full variable domain: DGGITQSPKYLFRKEGQNVTLSCEQNLNHDAMYWYRQDPGQGLRLIYYSQIVNDFQKGDIAEGYSVSREKKESFPLTVTSAQKNPTAFYLCASSNEGAGRLYEQYFGPGTRLTVT.

The chain carries TRBV18 and TRBJ2-7; the D gene is possibly TRBD2 (5 bases). V was trimmed by 5 bases and J by 0 bases, leaving 11 bases between them. Germline values: CDR1 KGHSH, CDR2 LQKENI. The CDR3 sequence is 14 residues long. The CDR3 here is CASSRVRDSYEQYF. The CDR3 DNA is TGTGCCAGCTCAAGAGTACGGGACTCCTACGAGCAGTACTTC.

A few counts support this clone. The V and J genes are TRBV18 and TRBJ1-6; D gene unclear. Germline V gives CDR1 KGHSH, CDR2 LQKENI. V lost 6 bases, J lost 2 bases, and 11 bases lay in between. The CDR3 contains 15 residues. The chain's CDR3 is CASSPGVPYNSPLHF. Written as DNA, the CDR3 is TGTGCCAGCTCTCCCGGGGTACCCTATAATTCACCCCTCCACTTT.

This rearrangement joins TRBV2 to TRBJ2-7; TRBD1 matches 8 bases. Germline V gene data show CDR1 as SNHLY and CDR2 as FYNNEI. V shed 3 bases, J shed 5 bases, and the junction held 6 bases outside the gene matches. CDR3 size: 14 residues. The CDR3 spells CASSDPGGLHEQYF. In DNA form, the CDR3 reads TGTGCCAGCAGTGACCCAGGGGGCCTCCACGAGCAGTACTTC.

The V gene is TRBV10-1, the J gene TRBJ2-5; 14 bases fit TRBD2. The CDR3 contains 16 residues. Per the germline V gene, CDR1 is WNHNN and CDR2 is SYGVQD (reference sequence). The J segment lost 2 bases and the V segment lost 5 bases, leaving 4 bases of the junction unmatched. The CDR3 DNA is TGCGCCAGCAGTTCCGGACTAGCGGGGGGACAAGAGACCCAGTACTTC. The encoded protein is CASSSGLAGGQETQYF.

The V call is TRBV6-2 or TRBV6-3, the J call TRBJ1-5, with 8 bases that match TRBD1. This CDR3 spans 13 amino acids. The ends lost 6 bases at V and 7 bases at J; junction bases unmatched: 5. Germline V gene data show CDR1 as MNHEY and CDR2 as SVGEGT. This CDR3 reads CASSRTGYQPQHF. DNA for the CDR3: TGTGCCAGCAGCCGGACAGGGTACCAGCCCCAGCATTTT.

The rearrangement links TRBV11-3 to TRBJ2-1; 12 bases are shared with TRBD2. V trimming: 0 bases; J trimming: 2 bases; junction bases outside the gene matches: 5. This CDR3 has 18 residues. The germline V gene has CDR1 SGHNT and CDR2 YENEEA. The CDR3 loop reads CASSLERGLAGTYNEQFF. The CDR3 DNA follows: TGTGCCAGCAGCTTAGAGAGAGGACTAGCGGGGACCTACAATGAGCAGTTCTTC.

This chain uses TRBV7-6 with TRBJ2-3, with TRBD1 identical over 7 bases. CDR3 length equals 15 residues. The V and J ends lost 2 bases and 3 bases, in that order; junction bases with no gene match: 5. Looked up from germline, CDR1 is SGHVS and CDR2 is FNYEAQ. The CDR3 sequence: CASSLTTGETDTQYF. The CDR3 DNA follows: TGTGCCAGCAGCTTAACAACAGGGGAGACAGATACGCAGTATTTT.

Only a few counts were recorded for this clone. V gene TRBV28 combines with J gene TRBJ1-4; TRBD1 might be the D (5 bases). The CDR3 is 13 residues long. Trimming took off 8 bases at V and 11 bases at J, with 18 bases between the two ends. Germline loops: CDR1 MDHEN, CDR2 SYDVKM. The chain's CDR3 is CASSPENRLKLFF. CDR3 nucleotide sequence: TGTGCCAGCTCTCCGGAGAACAGGTTGAAACTGTTTTTT.

The V and J genes are TRBV9 and TRBJ1-4; D gene unclear. The CDR3 has 16 amino acids. Germline V gene lookup returns CDR1 SGDLS and CDR2 YYNGEE. Trimming took 0 bases from V and 7 from J, leaving 16 bases between them. In DNA, the CDR3 is TGTGCCAGCAGCGTAGATTCAGGTCGTTTTGGTGAAAAACTGTTTTTT. This translates into CASSVDSGRFGEKLFF.

This clone was detected only a few times. The chain employs TRBV6-1 and TRBJ2-1, with 7 nucleotides matching TRBD2. The CDR3 consists of 13 residues. V lost 3 bases to trimming and J lost 11 bases; unmatched junction nucleotides: 7. The germline CDR1 and CDR2 sequences are MNHNS and SASEGT. The CDR3 here is CASSEAGGSKQFF. The DNA for the CDR3 is TGTGCCAGCAGTGAGGCCGGGGGGAGTAAGCAGTTCTTC.

In its sample, this clone was seen once. The rearrangement uses TRBV6-2 or TRBV6-3 and TRBJ2-1; 9 bases match TRBD2. The CDR3 extends over 15 amino acids. Trimming took 4 bases from V and 2 from J; bases not matched to a gene: 3. Looked up from germline, CDR1 is MNHEY and CDR2 is SVGEGT. The CDR3 loop is CASSLSGRPYNEQFF. In DNA, the CDR3 is TGTGCCAGCAGTTTAAGCGGGAGGCCCTACAATGAGCAGTTCTTC.

This clone was counted between two and nine times. V and J are TRBV4-3 and TRBJ2-7; TRBD1 might be the D (6 bases). V lost 0 bases and J 3 bases, leaving 12 bases between the germline ends. This CDR3 has 15 residues. CDR1 is LGHNA and CDR2 is YSLEER in the germline V gene. The CDR3 reads CASSQDRDRSYEQYF. The CDR3 bases are TGCGCCAGCAGCCAAGATCGCGACAGGAGCTACGAGCAGTACTTC.

As to this clone: This same CDR3 is encoded by further DNA sequences in the sample. This rearrangement joins TRBV19 to TRBJ1-2, with TRBD1 matching 8 bases. Germline V CDR1 and CDR2: LNHDA, SQIVND (reference sequence). The V segment lost 5 bases and the J segment 7 bases; nucleotides outside the gene matches: 18. The CDR3 length is 17 residues. The CDR3 DNA reads TGTGCCAGTAGTGCCAGAGCCGGGCAGGGGGCGCAGATTGGCTACACCTTC. It translates to CASSARAGQGAQIGYTF.

V and J are TRBV6-6 and TRBJ2-7, with TRBD1 identical over 10 bases. Losses at the gene ends were 6 bases for V and 2 bases for J; bases not matched to a gene: 10. The CDR3 has 16 amino acids. From germline, CDR1 is MNHNY and CDR2 SVGAGI (reference sequence). The CDR3: CASRFLDGQGAYEQYF. CDR3 DNA: TGTGCCAGCAGATTTCTTGATGGACAGGGGGCCTACGAGCAGTACTTC.

This chain links TRBV6-1 with TRBJ1-6; 8 positions agree with TRBD1. Germline V gene lookup returns CDR1 MNHNS and CDR2 SASEGT. With V trimmed by 3 bases and J by 7 bases, 5 bases remained unmatched. The CDR3 loop spans 15 amino acids. In DNA form, the CDR3 reads TGTGCCAGCAGTGATAGGGGACAGGCAAATTCACCCCTCCACTTT. It codes for CASSDRGQANSPLHF.

This chain uses TRBV6-6 with TRBJ1-1, with TRBD1 as a possible D gene (6 bases). V shed 7 bases and J shed 1 base, with 10 bases lying between them. Looked up from germline, CDR1 is MNHNY and CDR2 is SVGAGI (reference sequence). The CDR3 extends over 13 amino acids. The CDR3 here is CASIQGGNTEAFF. CDR3 DNA sequence: TGTGCCAGCATACAGGGTGGGAACACTGAAGCTTTCTTT.